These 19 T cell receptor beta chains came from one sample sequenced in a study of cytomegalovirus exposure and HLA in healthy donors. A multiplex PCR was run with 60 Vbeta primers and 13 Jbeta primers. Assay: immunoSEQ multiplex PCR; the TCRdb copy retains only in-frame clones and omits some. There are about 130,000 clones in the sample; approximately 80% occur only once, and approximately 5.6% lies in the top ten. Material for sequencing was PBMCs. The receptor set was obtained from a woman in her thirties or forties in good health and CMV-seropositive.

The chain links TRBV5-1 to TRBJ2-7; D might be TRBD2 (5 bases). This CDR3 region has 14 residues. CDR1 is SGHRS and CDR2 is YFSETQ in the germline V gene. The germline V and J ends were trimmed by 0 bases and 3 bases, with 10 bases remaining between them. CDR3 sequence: CASSLENGDYEQYF. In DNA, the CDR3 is TGCGCCAGCAGCTTGGAAAACGGGGACTACGAGCAGTACTTC.

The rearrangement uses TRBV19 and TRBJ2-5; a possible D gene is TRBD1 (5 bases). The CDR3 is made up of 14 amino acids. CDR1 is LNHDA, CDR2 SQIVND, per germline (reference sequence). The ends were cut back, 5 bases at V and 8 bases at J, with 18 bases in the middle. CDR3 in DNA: TGTGCCAGTAGTTTCACAGGTGGTGATAGTACCCAGTACTTC. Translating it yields CASSFTGGDSTQYF.

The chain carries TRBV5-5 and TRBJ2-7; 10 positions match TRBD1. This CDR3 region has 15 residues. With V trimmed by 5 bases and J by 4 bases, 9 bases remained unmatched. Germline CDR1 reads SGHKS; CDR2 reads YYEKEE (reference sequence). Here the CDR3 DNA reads TGTGCCAGCAGAAAGGACAGGGGGTCTTTTTACGAGCAGTACTTC. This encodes CASRKDRGSFYEQYF.

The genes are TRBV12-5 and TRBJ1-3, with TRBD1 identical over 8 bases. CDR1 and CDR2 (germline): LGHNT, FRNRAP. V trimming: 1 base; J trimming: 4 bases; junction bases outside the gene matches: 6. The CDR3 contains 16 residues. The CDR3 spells CASGLDPDRGGNTIYF. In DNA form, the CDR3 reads TGTGCTAGTGGTTTGGACCCTGACAGGGGAGGAAACACCATATATTTT.

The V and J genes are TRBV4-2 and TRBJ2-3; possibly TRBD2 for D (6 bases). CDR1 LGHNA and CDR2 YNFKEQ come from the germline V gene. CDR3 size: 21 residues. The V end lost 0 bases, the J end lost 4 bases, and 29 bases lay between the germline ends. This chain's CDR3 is CASSQDPLAGLAKMWADTQYF. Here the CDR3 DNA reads TGTGCCAGCAGCCAAGATCCACTAGCCGGCCTAGCAAAAATGTGGGCAGATACGCAGTATTTT.

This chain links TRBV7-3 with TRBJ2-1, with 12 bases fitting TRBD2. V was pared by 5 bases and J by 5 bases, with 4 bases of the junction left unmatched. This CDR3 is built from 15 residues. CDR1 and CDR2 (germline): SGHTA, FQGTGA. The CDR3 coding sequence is TGTGCCAGCAGCCCTCTAGCGGGAGGGAACAATGAGCAGTTCTTC. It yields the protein CASSPLAGGNNEQFF.

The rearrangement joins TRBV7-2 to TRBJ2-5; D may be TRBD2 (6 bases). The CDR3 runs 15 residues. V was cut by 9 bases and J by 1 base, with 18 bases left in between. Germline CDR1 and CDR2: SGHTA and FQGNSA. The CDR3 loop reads CASSPDAGSQETQYF. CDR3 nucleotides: TGTGCCAGTTCTCCTGATGCGGGGTCCCAAGAGACCCAGTACTTC.

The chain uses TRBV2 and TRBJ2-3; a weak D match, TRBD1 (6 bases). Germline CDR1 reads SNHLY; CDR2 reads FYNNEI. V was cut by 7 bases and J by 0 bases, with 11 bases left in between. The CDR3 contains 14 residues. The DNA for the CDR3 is TGTGCCAGCAATCCGCAGGGGAGCACAGATACGCAGTATTTT. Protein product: CASNPQGSTDTQYF.

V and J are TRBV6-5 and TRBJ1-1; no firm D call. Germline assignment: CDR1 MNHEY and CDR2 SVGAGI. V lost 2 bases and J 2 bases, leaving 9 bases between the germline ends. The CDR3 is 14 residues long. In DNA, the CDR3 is TGTGCCAGCAGTTACGCGGCGGGTAACACTGAAGCTTTCTTT. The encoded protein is CASSYAAGNTEAFF.

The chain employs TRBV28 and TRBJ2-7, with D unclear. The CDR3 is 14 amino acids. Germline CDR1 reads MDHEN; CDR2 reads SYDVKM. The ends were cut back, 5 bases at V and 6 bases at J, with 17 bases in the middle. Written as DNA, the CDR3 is TGTGCCAGCAGTCTGGGCCTTGAGAGACGCGAGCAGTACTTC. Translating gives CASSLGLERREQYF.

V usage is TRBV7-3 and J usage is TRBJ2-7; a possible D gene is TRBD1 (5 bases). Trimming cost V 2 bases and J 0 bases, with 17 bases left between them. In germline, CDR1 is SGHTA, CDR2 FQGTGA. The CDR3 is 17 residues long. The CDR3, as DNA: TGTGCCAGCAGCTTAGTAGTCTACAGGCATTACTCCTACGAGCAGTACTTC. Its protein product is CASSLVVYRHYSYEQYF.

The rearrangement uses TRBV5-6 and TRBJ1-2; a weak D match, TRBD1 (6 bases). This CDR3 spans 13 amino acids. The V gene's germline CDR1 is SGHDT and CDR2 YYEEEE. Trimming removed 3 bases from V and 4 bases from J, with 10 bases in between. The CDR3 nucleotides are TGTGCCAGCAGCTACGGACAGCTCTATGGCTACACCTTC. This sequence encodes CASSYGQLYGYTF. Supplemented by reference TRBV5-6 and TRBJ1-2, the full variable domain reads DAGVTQSPTHLIKTRGQQVTLRCSPKSGHDTVSWYQQALGQGPQFIFQYYEEEERQRGNFPDRFSGHQFPNYSSELNVNALLLGDSALYLCASSYGQLYGYTFGSGTRLTVV.

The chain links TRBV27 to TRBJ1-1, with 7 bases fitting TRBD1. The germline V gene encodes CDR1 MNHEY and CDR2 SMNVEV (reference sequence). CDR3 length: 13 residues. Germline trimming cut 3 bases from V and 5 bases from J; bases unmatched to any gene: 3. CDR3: CASSFNRGTEAFF. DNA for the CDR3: TGTGCCAGCAGTTTTAACAGGGGAACTGAAGCTTTCTTT.

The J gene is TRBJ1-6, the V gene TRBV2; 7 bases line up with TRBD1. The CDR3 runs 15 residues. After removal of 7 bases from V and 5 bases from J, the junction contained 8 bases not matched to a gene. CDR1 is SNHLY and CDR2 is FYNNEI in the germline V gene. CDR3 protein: CASKPGTEHNSPLHF. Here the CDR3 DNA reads TGTGCCAGCAAACCCGGGACAGAACATAATTCACCCCTCCACTTT.

The CDR3 DNA is TGTGCCAGCAGCAGGGGAGGGAGTGGCTACGAGCAGTACTTC. Encoded protein: CASSRGGSGYEQYF. The genes are TRBV25-1 and TRBJ2-7; possible D gene TRBD2, 7 bases. Deletions cut 6 bases from V and 3 bases from J, with 15 bases between. CDR1 and CDR2 from the germline V gene are MGHDK and SYGVNS. The CDR3 runs to 14 residues.

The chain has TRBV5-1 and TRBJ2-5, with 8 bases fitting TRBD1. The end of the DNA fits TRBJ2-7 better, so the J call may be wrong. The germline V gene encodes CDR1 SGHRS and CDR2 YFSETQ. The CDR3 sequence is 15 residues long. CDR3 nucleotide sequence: TGCGCCAGCAAATCTTCGTCGGGGACAGGTTACGAGCAGTACTTC. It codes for CASKSSSGTGYEQYF.

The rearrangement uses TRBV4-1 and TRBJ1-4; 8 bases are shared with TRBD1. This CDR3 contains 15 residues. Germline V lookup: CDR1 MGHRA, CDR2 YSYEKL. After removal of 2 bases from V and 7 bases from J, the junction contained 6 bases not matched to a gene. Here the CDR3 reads CASSQSTGDFEKLFF. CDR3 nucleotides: TGCGCCAGCAGCCAATCGACAGGGGATTTTGAAAAACTGTTTTTT.

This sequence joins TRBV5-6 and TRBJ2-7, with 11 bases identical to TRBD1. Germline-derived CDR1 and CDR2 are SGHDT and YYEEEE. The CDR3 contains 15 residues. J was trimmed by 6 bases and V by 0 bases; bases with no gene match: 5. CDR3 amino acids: CASSLGPGTGGEQYF. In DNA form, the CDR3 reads TGTGCCAGCAGCTTGGGCCCCGGGACAGGGGGCGAGCAGTACTTC.

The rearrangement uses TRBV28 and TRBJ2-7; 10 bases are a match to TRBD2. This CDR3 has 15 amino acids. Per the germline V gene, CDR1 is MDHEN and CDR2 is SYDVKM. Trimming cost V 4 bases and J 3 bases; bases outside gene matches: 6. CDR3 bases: TGTGCCAGCAGTTCCCCCGGGACTAGCGACTACGAGCAGTACTTC. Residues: CASSSPGTSDYEQYF.